This T cell receptor beta chain was retrieved from a study of T cells expressing NK-cell markers (dated by TCRdb to the early 2020s). Study-wide context: About eight donors provided sorted CD3+CD56+NKG2C+, CD3+CD56+NKG2C- and CD3+CD56-NKG2C+ T-cell subsets, whose TCR beta-chain repertoires were profiled. Among the eight sequenced donors, seven were HCMV-seropositive and one was HCMV-seronegative. All eight donors whose samples were sequenced were randomly selected healthy volunteers, three of them men and five women. The libraries were sequenced on Illumina HiSeq 2000/2500, MiSeq or NextSeq, producing 2 x 150 bp reads.

To determine HCMV serostatus, a commercial ELISA kit was used to detect HCMV-specific IgG in serum. Peripheral blood mononuclear cells were isolated from blood by Ficoll density gradient centrifugation. To note about this clonotype: The antigen it binds to is not known.

Taken from the germline V gene (reference sequence), the CDR1 and CDR2 loops are PRHDT and FYEKMQ. From cysteine to phenylalanine, the CDR3 is 12 amino acids long. DNA is not on record. Broader findings and caveats from the paper: It remained unclear whether the expanded NKG2C-expressing T cell clones were specific for HCMV antigens. Those dominant clonotypes were again the most abundant among CD3+CD56-NKG2C+ cells in four donors, at roughly 25-65%. In a handful of donors, the dominant CD3+CD56+NKG2C+ clonotypes ranked among the top 10 CD8+ clonotypes, making up about 1.0-7.5% of CD8+ T cells.

Sequencing was carried out with an Illumina HiSeq 2000. TCR beta cDNA libraries were prepared using 5'RACE template switching, which introduced a universal primer site and unique molecular identifiers. cDNA synthesis was primed from the TCR beta constant segment, followed by two successive PCR amplification steps. The published analysis was carried out like this. MIGEC was used to demultiplex reads and group the reads by UMI, and MiTCR was used to assemble and quantify clonotypes. Only TCR cDNA sequences supported by at least two reads were kept to exclude erroneous sequences. Downstream repertoire analysis used the tcR package, and clonotypes were matched across fractions by CDR3 nucleotide sequence plus V segment. VDJmatch was used to annotate antigen specificity against VDJdb, with one amino acid substitution allowed in CDR3. Each entry corresponds to one CDR3 protein sequence from reads that TCRdb reprocessed, and DNA is not given. TCRdb, rather than the study authors, made the V and J calls. The table held for this sample gives about 150,000 distinct CDR3 sequences. About 39% of the sample is held by the ten biggest clonotypes.

The receptor chain draws on TRBV13 and TRBJ1-2. The origin of this receptor is a woman in her fifties or sixties in good health. Donor details come from another sample of the same person, matched by shared clones. Source material: blood T cells: a sorted CD56 or NKG2C T cell subset, CD4+ or CD8+ T cells, or bulk PBMC T cells (not recorded which). The CDR3: CASSLGVDGYTF.